In this sample, the clone carrying this T cell receptor (beta chain) turned up once. This sample was included in a study of blood T cell repertoires in COVID-19. Across the whole study: Material from acute and convalescent COVID-19 was sourced from the United States, Italy and Spain. PBMCs, B-cell-depleted T cells, or T cells were the source of the cDNA or gDNA that made up the material.

With 2 bases clipped from V and 5 bases from J, the junction kept 4 bases outside the gene matches. There are 15 residues in the CDR3. In germline, CDR1 is MNHEY, CDR2 SMNVEV (reference sequence). Original processing notes: Reference gene primer amplification yielded estimated nucleated cell counts. Data came from immunoSEQ multiplex PCR; TCRdb stores just in-frame clones and leaves some out. V, J and clone size are taken as reported in that table, and D and trimming were inferred from the DNA itself. The sample lists some 70,000 clones, about 91% occurring once. This receptor was identified in a woman aged 70-85 years with acute or convalescent COVID-19. The V call is TRBV27, the J call TRBJ2-2, with 8 positions matching TRBD1. The sequenced sample consisted of peripheral blood. Written as DNA, the CDR3 is TGTGCCAGCAGTTTACTGACAGGGGTGACCGGGGAGCTGTTTTTT. Its translation is CASSLLTGVTGELFF.